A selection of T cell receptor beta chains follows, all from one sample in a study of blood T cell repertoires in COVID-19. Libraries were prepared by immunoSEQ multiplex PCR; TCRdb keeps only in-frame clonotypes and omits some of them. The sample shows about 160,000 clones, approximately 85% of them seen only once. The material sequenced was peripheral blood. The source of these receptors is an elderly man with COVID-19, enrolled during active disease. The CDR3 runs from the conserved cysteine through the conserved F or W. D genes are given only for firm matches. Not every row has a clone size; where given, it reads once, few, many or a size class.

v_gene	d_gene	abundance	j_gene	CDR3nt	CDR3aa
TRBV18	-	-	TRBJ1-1	TGTGCCAGCTCACCCTTAAACAGGGAAGGTGAAGCTTTCTTT	CASSPLNREGEAFF
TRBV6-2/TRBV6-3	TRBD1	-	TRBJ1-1	TGTGCCAGCAGCAACAGGGGGGAAGCTTTCTTT	CASSNRGEAFF
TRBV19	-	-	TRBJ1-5	TGTGCCAGTAGTCCCCGACACCTTAATCAGCCCCAGCATTTT	CASSPRHLNQPQHF
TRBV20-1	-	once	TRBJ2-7	TGCAGTGCTAGTCCCCTGGTGGGGGCAGGACCTTACGAGCAGTACTTC	CSASPLVGAGPYEQYF
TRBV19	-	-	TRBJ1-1	TGTGCCAGTGGGACTCGGGAAAACACTGAAGCTTTCTTT	CASGTRENTEAFF
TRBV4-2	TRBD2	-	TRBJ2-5	TGTGCCAGCAGCCAAGAAAGAACTAGCGGGGGGCAGACCCAGTACTTC	CASSQERTSGGQTQYF
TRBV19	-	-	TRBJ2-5	TGTGCCAGTAGTATGAGTGGGGCCAACCAAGAGACCCAGTACTTC	CASSMSGANQETQYF
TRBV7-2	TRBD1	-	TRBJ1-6	TGTGCCAGCAGCTTTGTGGGACAGGGGGAGAATTCACCCCTCCACTTT	CASSFVGQGENSPLHF
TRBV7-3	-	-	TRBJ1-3	TGTGCCAGCAGCCCGAGCGGTGGAAACACCATATATTTT	CASSPSGGNTIYF
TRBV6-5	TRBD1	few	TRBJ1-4	TGTGCCAGCAGCGACCGGACAGGGGGCAATGAAAAACTGTTTTTT	CASSDRTGGNEKLFF
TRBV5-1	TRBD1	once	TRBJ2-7	TGCGCCAGCAGCTTGGCCGGGACAGGGCCATTGAACGAGCAGTACTTC	CASSLAGTGPLNEQYF
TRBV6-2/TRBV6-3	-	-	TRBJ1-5	TGTGCCAGCAGTTACCCGCGGGGTCTTAATCAGCCCCAGCATTTT	CASSYPRGLNQPQHF
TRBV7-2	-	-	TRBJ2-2	TGTGCCAGCAGCTACTACACCGGGGAGCTGTTTTTT	CASSYYTGELFF
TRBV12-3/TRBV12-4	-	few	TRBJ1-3	TGTGCCAGCAGTTCTTGGCGGGGAAACACCATATATTTT	CASSSWRGNTIYF
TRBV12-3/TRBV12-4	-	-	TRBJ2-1	TGTGCCAGCAGCCCCCGGGGCTACAATGAGCAGTTCTTC	CASSPRGYNEQFF
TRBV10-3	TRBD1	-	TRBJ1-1	TGTGCCATCAGTGCCTCCCAGGGACAGCGGAACACTGAAGCTTTCTTT	CAISASQGQRNTEAFF
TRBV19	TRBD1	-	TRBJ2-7	TGTGCCAGTAGTGCCTCGGGACAGGACTACGAGCAGTACTTC	CASSASGQDYEQYF
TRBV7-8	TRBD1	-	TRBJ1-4	TGTGCCAGCAGCCCGGACAGGGGAGGGGAAAAACTGTTTTTT	CASSPDRGGEKLFF
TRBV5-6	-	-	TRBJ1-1	TGTGCCAGCAGTAACTGGGGGCTTCTGAACACTGAAGCTTTCTTT	CASSNWGLLNTEAFF
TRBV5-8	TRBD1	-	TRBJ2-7	TGTGCCAGCAGATTCGGGACAGGGCCCTCCTACGAGCAGTACTTC	CASRFGTGPSYEQYF
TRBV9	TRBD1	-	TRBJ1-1	TGTGCCAGCAGCCCTCGGGACAGCCCCTGGGGCACTGAAGCTTTCTTT	CASSPRDSPWGTEAFF
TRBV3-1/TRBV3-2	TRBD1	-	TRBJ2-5	TGTGCCAGCAGCCAAGATGACAGGGGGCTGGAGACCCAGTACTTC	CASSQDDRGLETQYF
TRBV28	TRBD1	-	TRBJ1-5	TGTGCCAGCAGTTCGGGACAGGGAGAACGTTTTCAGCCCCAGCATTTT	CASSSGQGERFQPQHF
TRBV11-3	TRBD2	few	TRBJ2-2	TGTGCCAGCAGCTTAACGGTCCTCGGGGGGAAAACCGGGGAGCTGTTTTTT	CASSLTVLGGKTGELFF
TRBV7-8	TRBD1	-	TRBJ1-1	TGTGCCAGCAGCGCGATTACACAGGGGGGGGTTGAAGCTTTCTTT	CASSAITQGGVEAFF
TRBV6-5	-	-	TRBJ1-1	TGTGCCAGCAGTTACTCTTTCCAGGGATACACTGAAGCTTTCTTT	CASSYSFQGYTEAFF
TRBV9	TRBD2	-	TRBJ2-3	TGTGCCAGCAGCTTCCGCGGGGGGGAGCGTACAGATACGCAGTATTTT	CASSFRGGERTDTQYF
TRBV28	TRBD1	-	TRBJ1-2	TGCGCCAGCAGAGAGCCGGGACAGGGGGGATCTGGCTACACCTTC	CASREPGQGGSGYTF
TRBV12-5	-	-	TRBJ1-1	TGTGCTAGTGGTTTGACCCGGCGGGGGTACTCTGAAGCTTTCTTT	CASGLTRRGYSEAFF
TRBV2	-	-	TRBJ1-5	TGTGCCAGCAGTACCAGGGTTCAGCCCCAGCATTTT	CASSTRVQPQHF
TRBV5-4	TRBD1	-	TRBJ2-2	TGTGCCAGCAGCTTGGGACAGGGTTACACCGGGGAGCTGTTTTTT	CASSLGQGYTGELFF
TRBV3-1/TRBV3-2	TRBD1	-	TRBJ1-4	TGTGCCAGCAGCCGAAAGCTACCTGGACAGGGAGGTAATGAAAAACTGTTTTTT	CASSRKLPGQGGNEKLFF
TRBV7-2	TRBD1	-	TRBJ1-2	TGTGCCAGCAGCCCAGACAGGGCTAACTATGGCTACACCTTC	CASSPDRANYGYTF
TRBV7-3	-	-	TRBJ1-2	TGTGCCAGCAGCTTAGACAGGTGGTCCTATGGCTACACCTTC	CASSLDRWSYGYTF
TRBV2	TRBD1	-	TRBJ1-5	TGTGCCAGCAGTGACAGGGGGCTTCAGCCCCAGCATTTT	CASSDRGLQPQHF
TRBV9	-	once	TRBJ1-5	TGTGCCAGCAGCGTGTGGGGAGGCAATCAGCCCCAGCATTTT	CASSVWGGNQPQHF
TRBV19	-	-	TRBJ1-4	TGTGCCAGTAGTATGGGGCGACAGATATGGGCTAATGAAAAACTGTTTTTT	CASSMGRQIWANEKLFF
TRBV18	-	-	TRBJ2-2	TGTGCCAGCTCACCTGCCAGGGATAGTTCCGGGGAGCTGTTTTTT	CASSPARDSSGELFF
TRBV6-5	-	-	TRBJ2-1	TGTGCCAGCAGTTACTCGAGGGTGGGTGAGCAGTTCTTC	CASSYSRVGEQFF
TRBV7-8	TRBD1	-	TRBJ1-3	TGTGCCAGCAGCCCGGGACAGTACCCCTCTGGAAACACCATATATTTT	CASSPGQYPSGNTIYF
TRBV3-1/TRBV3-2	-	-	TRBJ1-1	TGTGCCAGCAGCCGGACAGCGCGAGGAGACGCTGAAGCTTTCTTT	CASSRTARGDAEAFF
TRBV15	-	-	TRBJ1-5	TGTGCCACCAGCAGAGATCCGGGGGGCCATCAGCCCCAGCATTTT	CATSRDPGGHQPQHF
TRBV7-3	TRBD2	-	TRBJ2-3	TGTGCCAGCAGCTTAGGACTAGCGGGGGATTTGGATACGCAGTATTTT	CASSLGLAGDLDTQYF
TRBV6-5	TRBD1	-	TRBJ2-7	TGTGCCAGCAGCAGACGCATGGACAGGGGGGACGAGCAGTACTTC	CASSRRMDRGDEQYF
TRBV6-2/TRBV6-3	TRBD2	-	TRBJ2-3	TGTGCCAGCAGTTACCAGCGGGGGGGCACAGATACGCAGTATTTT	CASSYQRGGTDTQYF
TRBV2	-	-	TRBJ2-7	TGTGCCAGCAGTGAAGAGGCCGGGTGGCTTTCTTACGAGCAGTACTTC	CASSEEAGWLSYEQYF
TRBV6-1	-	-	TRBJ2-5	TGTGCCAGCAGTGAGGGCGTGCTTCGGGAGACCCAGTACTTC	CASSEGVLRETQYF
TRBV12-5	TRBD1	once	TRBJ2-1	TGTGCTAGTGGTTGGTCGCCACAGGGGGCCACCTACAATGAGCAGTTCTTC	CASGWSPQGATYNEQFF
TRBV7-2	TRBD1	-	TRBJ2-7	TGTGCCAGCAGCACAGACAGGGGATTCTCCTACGAGCAGTACTTC	CASSTDRGFSYEQYF
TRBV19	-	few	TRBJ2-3	TGTGCCAGTAGGACCCGTGGGGCGGATACGCAGTATTTT	CASRTRGADTQYF
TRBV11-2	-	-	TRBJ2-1	TGTGCCAGCAGCTTAGAAGGGGGCTCCTACAATGAGCAGTTCTTC	CASSLEGGSYNEQFF
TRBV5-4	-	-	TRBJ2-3	TGTGCCAGCAGATCTCGACAGGACGATACGCAGTATTTT	CASRSRQDDTQYF
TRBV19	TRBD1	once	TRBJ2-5	TGTGCCAGTAGTATTGGACAGGGGGCAATGGTTATAGAGACCCAGTACTTC	CASSIGQGAMVIETQYF
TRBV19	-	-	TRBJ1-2	TGTGCCAGTAGTAAGGACACCCTCTATGGCTACACCTTC	CASSKDTLYGYTF
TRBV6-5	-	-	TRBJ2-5	TGTGCCAGCAGTTACCGAGACGACGGGTACCAAGAGACCCAGTACTTC	CASSYRDDGYQETQYF
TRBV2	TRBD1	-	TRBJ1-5	TGTGCCAGCAGTGCCCCAGGGGGATTTAGCAATCAGCCCCAGCATTTT	CASSAPGGFSNQPQHF
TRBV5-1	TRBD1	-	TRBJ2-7	TGCGCCAGCAGCCGCTGGACAGGGGGAGATGAGCAGTACTTC	CASSRWTGGDEQYF
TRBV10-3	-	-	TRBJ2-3	TGTGCCATCAGTGCGGAGACAGGATTTAGGACAGATACGCAGTATTTT	CAISAETGFRTDTQYF
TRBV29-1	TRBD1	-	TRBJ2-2	TGCAGCGTTGCCTCCCACAGGGGGATGGCGAACACCGGGGAGCTGTTTTTT	CSVASHRGMANTGELFF
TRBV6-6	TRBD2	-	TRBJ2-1	TGTGCCAGCAGTTACCCAACTAGCGGGGGGGCCAATGAGCAGTTCTTC	CASSYPTSGGANEQFF